This TCR beta chain was documented in a study of cytomegalovirus exposure and HLA in healthy donors. Whole-study context: Roughly 85 million unique TCRs from HLA-typed donors were held in an early release of data.

In regard to this clone: Its cognate antigen is unknown.

Though nominally healthy at sampling, donors likely had unrecorded immune exposures. PCR involved 60 Vbeta and 13 Jbeta primers. Measured with immunoSEQ multiplex PCR; TCRdb has only the in-frame clones, and not every one. Of 140,000 to 150,000 clones in the sample, around 80% were seen once. V lost 2 bases and J lost 4, with 15 bases in between. The CDR3 has 15 residues. Germline CDR1 reads SGHVS; CDR2 reads FQNEAQ. Overall study results and limits: An observed cluster of highly shared sequence variants was recorded as a likely sequencing artifact. A link between a missense DCLRE1C variant and TCR beta V- and J-gene trimming emerged from a later analysis.

The sample consisted of PBMCs. The source of this sequence is a female donor in good health and CMV-seronegative. The chain is built from TRBV7-8 and TRBJ2-7; no definite D call. Here the CDR3 reads CASSLKQMTSYEQYF. The CDR3 DNA reads TGTGCCAGCAGCTTAAAACAGATGACCTCATACGAGCAGTACTTC.